This T cell receptor (beta chain) was sequenced during a study of control samples from healthy donors and cancer patients. Sequenced by immunoSEQ multiplex PCR; TCRdb stores in-frame clones only, minus some. The data show roughly 73,000 clones, approximately 92% seen once. The sample holds one count of this clone. Germline V gene data show CDR1 as MDHEN and CDR2 as SYDVKM. The CDR3 is 11 residues long. The receptor's source is an older woman in good health. The sequencing input was blood. This chain joins TRBV28 and TRBJ1-1; D gene unclear. CDR3 nucleotides: TGTGAGGTGGTAGCGAACACTGAAGCTTTCTTT. Translated: CEVVANTEAFF.